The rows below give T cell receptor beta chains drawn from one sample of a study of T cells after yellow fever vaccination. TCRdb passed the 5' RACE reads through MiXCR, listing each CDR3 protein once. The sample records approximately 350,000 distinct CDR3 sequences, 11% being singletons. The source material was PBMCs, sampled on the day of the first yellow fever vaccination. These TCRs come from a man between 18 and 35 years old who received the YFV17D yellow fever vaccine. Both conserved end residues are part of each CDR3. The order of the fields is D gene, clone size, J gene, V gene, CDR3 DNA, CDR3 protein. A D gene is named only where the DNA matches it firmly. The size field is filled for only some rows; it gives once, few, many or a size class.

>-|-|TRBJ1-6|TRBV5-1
TGCGCCAGCAGCATCCGGGACAAATCACCCCTCCACTTT
CASSIRDKSPLHF
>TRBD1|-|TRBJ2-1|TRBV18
TGTGCCAGCTCCGGAACAGGGGTAGAGAGTGAGCAGTTCTTC
CASSGTGVESEQFF
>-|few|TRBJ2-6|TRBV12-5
TGTGCTAGTGGTTTGGTACTGGGCAGGCGGAGGGGTTCTGGGGCCAACGTCCTGACTTTC
CASGLVLGRRRGSGANVLTF
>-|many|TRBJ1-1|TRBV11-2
TGTGCCAGCAGCCCCGGGGGCCAACGAGCTTTCTTT
CASSPGGQRAFF
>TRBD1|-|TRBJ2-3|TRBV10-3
TGTGCCATCAGTGAACGACAGGGTAATGCAGATACGCAGTATTTT
CAISERQGNADTQYF
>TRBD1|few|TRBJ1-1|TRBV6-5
TGTGCCAGCAGTCTACGGGACAGGGGGCATTGGGCTTTCTTT
CASSLRDRGHWAFF
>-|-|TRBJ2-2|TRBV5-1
TGCGCCAGCAGCTTGAACCAGAACACCGGGGAGCTGTTTTTT
CASSLNQNTGELFF
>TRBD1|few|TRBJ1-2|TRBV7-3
TGTGCCAGCAGCTTAACACCCGACAGGGACAAGGTCGGCGGCTATGGCTACACCTTC
CASSLTPDRDKVGGYGYTF
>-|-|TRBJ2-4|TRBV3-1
TGTGCCAGCAGCCAGGATAGCCGGGGCAAGCACTTC
CASSQDSRGKHF
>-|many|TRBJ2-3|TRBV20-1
TGCAGTGCTAGAAGGACAGCCCGGACAGATACGCAGTATTTT
CSARRTARTDTQYF
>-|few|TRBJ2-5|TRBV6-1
TGTGCCAGCTGGGGGGAGGTTGGTGAGACCCAGTACTTC
CASWGEVGETQYF
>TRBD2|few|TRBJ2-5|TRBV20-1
TGCAGTGCTGATACGGGGGGAGAGACCCAGTACTTC
CSADTGGETQYF
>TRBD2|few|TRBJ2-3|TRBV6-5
TGTGCCAGCAGTTACGCCAAGCGGGGGTACACAGATACGCAGTATTTT
CASSYAKRGYTDTQYF
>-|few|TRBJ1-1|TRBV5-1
TGCGCCAGCAGCTTGGCGGGGGCCACTGAAGCTTTCTTT
CASSLAGATEAFF
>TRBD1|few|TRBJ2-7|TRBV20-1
TGCAGTGCCGAATCGGGACAGTCGTCTTACGAGCAGTACTTC
CSAESGQSSYEQYF
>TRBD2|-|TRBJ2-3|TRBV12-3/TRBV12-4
TGTGCCAGCAAAAGAGCGGGGGGGGGGTTCACAGATACGCAGTATTTT
CASKRAGGGFTDTQYF
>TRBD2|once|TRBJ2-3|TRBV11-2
TGTGCCAGCAGAGGACTAGCGGCGACAAACACAGATACGCAGTATTTT
CASRGLAATNTDTQYF
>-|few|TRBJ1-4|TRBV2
TGTGCCAGCAGTGATAAATCGGCGGGGAAACTGTTTTTT
CASSDKSAGKLFF
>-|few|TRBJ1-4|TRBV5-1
TGCGCCAGCAGCTTGGCAGGGAGTGAAAAACTGTTTTTT
CASSLAGSEKLFF
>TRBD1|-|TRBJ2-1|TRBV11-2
TGTGCCAGCAGCTTGCCGGGACAGGTCGGAACAAACTGGATCCATGAGCAGTTCTTC
CASSLPGQVGTNWIHEQFF
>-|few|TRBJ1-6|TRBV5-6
TGTGCCAGCAGCTTGGTGCGACCCGCCAAAGATTCACCCCTCCACTTT
CASSLVRPAKDSPLHF
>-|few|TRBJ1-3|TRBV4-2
TGTGCCAGCAGCCAACAGAAAGCGGGAAACACCATATATTTT
CASSQQKAGNTIYF
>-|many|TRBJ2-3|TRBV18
TGTGCCAGCAGCCCCAGCACAGATACGCAGTATTTT
CASSPSTDTQYF
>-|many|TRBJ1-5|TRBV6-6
TGTGCCAGCAGTTATGGCTTGGGGCAGCCCCAGCATTTT
CASSYGLGQPQHF
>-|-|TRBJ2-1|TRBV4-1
TGCGCCAGCAGCCAACGGGGGGACAGACCCTACAATGAGCAGTTCTTC
CASSQRGDRPYNEQFF
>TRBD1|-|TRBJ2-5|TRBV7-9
TGTGCCAGCAGACTAGGGAAGGGACAGGGACAAGAGACCCAGTACTTC
CASRLGKGQGQETQYF
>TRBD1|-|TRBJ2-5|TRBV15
TGTGCCACCAGCAGCCGGGACAGTCCCGCCCAAGAGACCCAGTACTTC
CATSSRDSPAQETQYF
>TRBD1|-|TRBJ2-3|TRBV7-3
TGTGCCAGCAGCGCGGGACAGGGGTCCGATACGCAGTATTTT
CASSAGQGSDTQYF
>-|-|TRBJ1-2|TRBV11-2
TGTGCCAGCAGCCCCCGAGAGGGACTCTATGGCTACACCTTC
CASSPREGLYGYTF
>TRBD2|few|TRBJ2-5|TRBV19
TGTGCCAGTAGCCGGACTAGCGGGGGGGCAGAGTCAGAGACCCAGTACTTC
CASSRTSGGAESETQYF
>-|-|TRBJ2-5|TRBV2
TGTGCCAGCAGTCTCGTGTCCCCAAACTCACCCCCGTACTTC
CASSLVSPNSPPYF
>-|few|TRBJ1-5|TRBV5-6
TGTGCCAGCAGCTCGGGGGGGGAGCAGCCCCAGCATTTT
CASSSGGEQPQHF
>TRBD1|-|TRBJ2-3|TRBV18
TGTGCCAGCTCACCCGTCCCGGGACAGGGGTCCCAGGATACGCAGTATTTT
CASSPVPGQGSQDTQYF
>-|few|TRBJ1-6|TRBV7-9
TGTGCCAGCAGCTTATATGTAACTTCACCCCTCCACTTT
CASSLYVTSPLHF
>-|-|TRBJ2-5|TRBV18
TGTGCCAGCTCATTACCGGGACCTAAGGAAACCCAGTACTTC
CASSLPGPKETQYF
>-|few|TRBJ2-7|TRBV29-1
TGCAGCGCTCTTTCGGGGGACTCCTACGAGCAGTACTTC
CSALSGDSYEQYF
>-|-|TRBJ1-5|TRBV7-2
TGTGCCAGCAGCTTAGACAGGGCGGGCAATCAGCCCCAGCATTTT
CASSLDRAGNQPQHF
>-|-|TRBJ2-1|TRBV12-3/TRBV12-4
TGTGCCAGCAGTTTGGCAGGGTCCCATGAGCAGTTCTTC
CASSLAGSHEQFF
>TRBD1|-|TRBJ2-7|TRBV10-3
TGTGCCATCAGTGAGCCACAGGGGCTCGTATTTACCGAGCAGTACTTC
CAISEPQGLVFTEQYF
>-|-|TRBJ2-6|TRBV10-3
TGTGCCATCAGTGTGGGTGCTGGGGCCAACGTCCTGACTTTC
CAISVGAGANVLTF
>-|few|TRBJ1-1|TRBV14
TGTGCCAGCAGCCAAGATCTTCCGTCCTACACTGAAGCTTTCTTT
CASSQDLPSYTEAFF
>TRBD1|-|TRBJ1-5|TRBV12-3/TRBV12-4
TGTGCCAGCAGTTCCCGACAGGGGCCCAATCAGCCCCAGCATTTT
CASSSRQGPNQPQHF